This entry describes one T cell receptor (beta chain). The antigen remains unidentified. This sample is part of a study of cytomegalovirus exposure and HLA in healthy donors. Amplification used 60 Vbeta primers and 13 Jbeta primers. TCRdb keeps only in-frame clones here, not all; method: immunoSEQ multiplex PCR. Of some 110,000 clones detected, around 80% appear once; the ten largest clones hold about a fifth. Findings and caveats of the study: Among TCR beta chains, those listed as cytomegalovirus-associated numbered around 160. A later analysis found that most CMV-associated TCR beta chains appeared HLA-restricted.

The TCR comes from a young man in good health and CMV-seropositive. Sequencing used PBMCs.

CDR3 DNA sequence: TGTGCCAGTAGTATATCAGGTCAGGGAAGATACACTGAAGCTTTCTTT. Protein: CASSISGQGRYTEAFF. The V gene is TRBV19, the J gene TRBJ1-1, with D perhaps TRBD1 (5 bases). Germline V gives CDR1 LNHDA, CDR2 SQIVND (reference sequence). The CDR3 extends over 16 amino acids. V lost 2 bases, J lost 3 bases, and 16 bases lay in between.